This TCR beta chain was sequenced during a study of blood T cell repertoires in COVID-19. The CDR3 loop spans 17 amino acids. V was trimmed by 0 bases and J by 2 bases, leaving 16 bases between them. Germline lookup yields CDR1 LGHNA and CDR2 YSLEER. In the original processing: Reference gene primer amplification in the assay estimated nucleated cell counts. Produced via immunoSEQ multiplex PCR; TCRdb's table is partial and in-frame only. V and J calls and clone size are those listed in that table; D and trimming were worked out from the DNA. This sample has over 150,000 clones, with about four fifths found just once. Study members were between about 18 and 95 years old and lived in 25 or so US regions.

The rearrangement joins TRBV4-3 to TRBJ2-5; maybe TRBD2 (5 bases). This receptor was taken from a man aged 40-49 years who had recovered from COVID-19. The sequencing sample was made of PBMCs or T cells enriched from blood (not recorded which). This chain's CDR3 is CASSQEHSRGLQETQYF. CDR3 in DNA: TGCGCCAGCAGCCAAGAGCACTCGCGAGGGCTGCAAGAGACCCAGTACTTC.